The clone carrying this T cell receptor (beta chain) was detected a few times. The source of the sample is a study of naive and memory T cell subsets. CD8 T cells were positively selected from what remained after CD4 positive selection. Four subsets defined by CD45RA and CD27 were sorted after CD3, CD4, CD8 and live/dead staining. Two oligonucleotides, mixed equimolar, formed the beta constant-region primer covering TRBC1 and TRBC2. The ligated cDNA underwent four PCR rounds using SP2 and nested alpha and beta constant-region primers. One entry per CDR3 protein, called by TCRdb with MiXCR from the UMI-ligation and nested PCR reads. The sample holds about 82,000 distinct CDR3 sequences, about 10% seen once. This receptor was obtained from a human donor in good health. The specimen sequenced was naive CD8+ T cells from blood.

CDR3 protein: CASSWGRVGDNEQFF. The CDR3, as DNA: TGTGCCAGCAGCTGGGGCCGGGTGGGTGACAATGAGCAGTTCTTC. The chain employs TRBV5-5 and TRBJ2-1; D might be TRBD1 (5 bases). V shed 3 bases and J shed 5 bases, with 15 bases lying between them. The V gene's germline CDR1 is SGHKS and CDR2 YYEKEE (reference sequence). The CDR3 covers 15 residues.